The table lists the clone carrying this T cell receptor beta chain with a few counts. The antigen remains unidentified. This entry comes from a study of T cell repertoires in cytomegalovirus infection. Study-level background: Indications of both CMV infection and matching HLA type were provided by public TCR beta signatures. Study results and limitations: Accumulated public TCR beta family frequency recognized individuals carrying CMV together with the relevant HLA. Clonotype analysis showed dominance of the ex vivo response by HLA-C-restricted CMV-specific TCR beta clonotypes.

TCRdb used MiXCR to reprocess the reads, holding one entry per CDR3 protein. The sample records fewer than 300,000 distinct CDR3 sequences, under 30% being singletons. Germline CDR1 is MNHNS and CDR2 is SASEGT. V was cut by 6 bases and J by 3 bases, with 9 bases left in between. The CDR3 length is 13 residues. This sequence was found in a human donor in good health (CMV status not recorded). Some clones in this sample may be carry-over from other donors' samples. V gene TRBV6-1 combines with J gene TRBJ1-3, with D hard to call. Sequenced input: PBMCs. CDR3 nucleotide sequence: TGTGCCAGCAGCCCCACGGTTGGAAACACCATATATTTT. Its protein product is CASSPTVGNTIYF.